The 23 T cell receptor beta chains below were found in one sample sequenced in a study of shared clonotypes between healthy human individuals (dated by TCRdb to about 2020). The library relied on the immunoSEQ multiplex PCR assay. TCRdb stores this immuneACCESS table with in-frame sequences only. Part of the clones is absent; in the studies checked, under half of the shortfall reflects unresolved V genes, and no reason is known for the rest. The sample table records about 2,100,000 clones; approximately 94% of these occur just once. Clones ranked in the top ten supply 1.5% to 2% of the sample. CD8 naive samples consisted of CD45RO-negative cells that were positively selected for CCR7, yielding a CD45RA+CCR7+ population without TemRA cells. The sequencing input was naive CD8+ T cells from PBMCs. The cell subset or site label, as the study defines it: CD45RA+CCR7+. The source is a young man in good health. Some clones in this sample may be carry-over from other donors' samples.

J is TRBJ1-2 and V is TRBV5-6; no definite D call. The CDR3 is 15 residues long. V was trimmed by 1 base and J by 3 bases, leaving 13 bases between them. Germline loops: CDR1 SGHDT, CDR2 YYEEEE. CDR3 DNA sequence: TGTGCCAGCAGCTTGTTCGCACGAGAGGACTATGGCTACACCTTC. Protein sequence: CASSLFAREDYGYTF.

This chain uses TRBV11-2 with TRBJ2-2, with D perhaps assigned TRBD1 or TRBD2 (6 bases each). Trimming cost V 6 bases and J 2 bases, with 13 bases left between them. The length of the CDR3 is 15 residues. Germline V lookup: CDR1 SGHAT, CDR2 FQNNGV. This chain's CDR3 is CASRARGQNTGELFF. The DNA for the CDR3 is TGTGCCAGCAGAGCCCGGGGGCAAAACACCGGGGAGCTGTTTTTT.

The CDR3 reads CASSNRISEQFF. For the CDR3, the DNA is TGTGCCAGCTCCAACCGGATCTCTGAGCAGTTCTTC. This chain joins TRBV27 and TRBJ2-1; no reliable D call. CDR1 MNHEY and CDR2 SMNVEV come from the germline V gene (reference sequence). This CDR3 is 12 amino acids long. The V and J ends lost 8 bases and 9 bases respectively, with 14 bases between them.

This chain connects TRBV9 to TRBJ2-3; D might be TRBD2 (6 bases). V shed 4 bases and J shed 0 bases, with 12 bases lying between them. This CDR3 spans 15 amino acids. Germline V gene lookup returns CDR1 SGDLS and CDR2 YYNGEE. Here the CDR3 DNA reads TGTGCCAGCAGCCGGGGACTGATTAGCACAGATACGCAGTATTTT. It translates to CASSRGLISTDTQYF.

The chain links TRBV9 to TRBJ2-7, with 7 bases lining up with TRBD1. J was trimmed by 3 bases and V by 0 bases; bases with no gene match: 18. Germline values: CDR1 SGDLS, CDR2 YYNGEE. The CDR3 is made up of 19 amino acids. The CDR3 sequence is CASSVVRLSRRDRLYEQYF. For the CDR3, the DNA is TGTGCCAGCAGCGTAGTACGTCTGAGTCGCCGGGACAGACTCTACGAGCAGTACTTC.

The V and J genes are TRBV15 and TRBJ2-1, with 13 bases that match TRBD2. Per germline, CDR1 LNHNV and CDR2 YYDKDF (reference sequence). V was pared by 0 bases and J by 7 bases, with 6 bases of the junction left unmatched. This CDR3 is built from 17 residues. The CDR3 is CATSRDWTSGSRNEQFF. For the CDR3, the DNA is TGTGCCACCAGCAGAGACTGGACTAGCGGGAGTAGGAATGAGCAGTTCTTC.

The gene calls are TRBV9 and TRBJ2-1; D possibly uses TRBD1 or TRBD2 (5 bases each). This CDR3 spans 15 amino acids. The germline V gene has CDR1 SGDLS and CDR2 YYNGEE. Trimming removed 0 bases at V and 8 bases at J, with 15 bases between. CDR3: CASSVGGNGEYEQFF. The CDR3 DNA follows: TGTGCCAGCAGCGTAGGGGGCAACGGGGAGTATGAGCAGTTCTTC. The whole variable domain, filled in from reference TRBV9 and TRBJ2-1, reads DSGVTQTPKHLITATGQRVTLRCSPRSGDLSVYWYQQSLDQGLQFLIQYYNGEERAKGNILERFSAQQFPDLHSELNLSSLELGDSALYFCASSVGGNGEYEQFFGPGTRLTVL.

The chain links TRBV2 to TRBJ1-2; TRBD1 is a possible D gene (6 bases). Germline values: CDR1 SNHLY, CDR2 FYNNEI. The CDR3 totals 13 residues. Trimming removed 3 bases at V and 3 bases at J, with 8 bases between. The CDR3 DNA follows: TGTGCCAGCAGTGATAGGACAGACTATGGCTACACCTTC. It is translated as CASSDRTDYGYTF.

The chain carries TRBV6-5 and TRBJ2-7; the D gene could be TRBD1 or TRBD2 (5 bases each). The germline V and J ends were trimmed by 4 bases and 2 bases, with 12 bases remaining between them. Looked up from germline, CDR1 is MNHEY and CDR2 is SVGAGI. The length of the CDR3 is 14 residues. The DNA of the CDR3 is TGTGCCAGCAGTTTAACGGGACGGACCTACGAGCAGTACTTC. Its protein is CASSLTGRTYEQYF.

This chain links TRBV27 with TRBJ2-3; D ambiguous. V was clipped by 5 bases and J by 2 bases, with 8 bases between them. CDR1 and CDR2 from the germline V gene are MNHEY and SMNVEV (reference sequence). There are 13 residues in the CDR3. CDR3 sequence (DNA): TGTGCCAGCAGTCTCCAAATCACAGATACGCAGTATTTT. This codes for CASSLQITDTQYF.

The rearrangement joins TRBV10-3 to TRBJ1-2; perhaps TRBD1 as D (6 bases). Trimming cost V 0 bases and J 4 bases, with 15 bases left between them. This CDR3 has 16 amino acids. CDR1 and CDR2 (germline): ENHRY, SYGVKD. The DNA of the CDR3 is TGTGCCATCAGTGAGTCACGGGGGCCAGAGGGCTATGGCTACACCTTC. This encodes CAISESRGPEGYGYTF.

The chain joins TRBV7-9 to TRBJ1-1; maybe TRBD1 (6 bases). The CDR3 has 15 residues. CDR1 is SEHNR and CDR2 is FQNEAQ in the germline V gene (reference sequence). Trimming shortened V by 0 bases and J by 1 base, and 9 bases separated the two germline ends. In nucleotides, the CDR3 is TGTGCCAGCAGCTTAGCCCACAGGGAGAACACTGAAGCTTTCTTT. Translated: CASSLAHRENTEAFF.

The rearrangement links TRBV4-2 to TRBJ2-7; D call uncertain. Germline values: CDR1 LGHNA, CDR2 YNFKEQ. V lost 1 base and J lost 2, with 15 bases in between. The length of the CDR3 is 16 residues. CDR3 amino acids: CASSQAASGEAYEQYF. CDR3 DNA: TGTGCCAGCAGCCAAGCAGCCTCGGGCGAAGCCTACGAGCAGTACTTC.

This clone was counted a single time. The chain has TRBV28 and TRBJ2-5; D not resolved. The CDR3 is made up of 12 amino acids. Germline loops: CDR1 MDHEN, CDR2 SYDVKM. Trimming shortened V by 1 base and J by 4 bases, and 4 bases separated the two germline ends. CDR3 coding DNA: TGTGCCAGCAGTTTATTCCCAGAGACCCAGTACTTC. Protein sequence: CASSLFPETQYF.

V gene TRBV9 combines with J gene TRBJ2-1; 14 bases are a match to TRBD2. J gave up 0 bases and V 3 bases, and 8 bases lay outside the gene matches. Germline V lookup: CDR1 SGDLS, CDR2 YYNGEE. The CDR3 extends over 19 amino acids. CDR3 DNA sequence: TGTGCCAGCAGCGAAGGGCCGGGACTAGCGGGAGCCTCCTACAATGAGCAGTTCTTC. Protein sequence: CASSEGPGLAGASYNEQFF.

V usage is TRBV9 and J usage is TRBJ2-1, with D perhaps TRBD1 or TRBD2 (5 bases each). The CDR3 has 17 amino acids. V lost 5 bases and J 2 bases, leaving 20 bases between the germline ends. Germline assignment: CDR1 SGDLS and CDR2 YYNGEE. CDR3 sequence reads: CASRYHRDLVAYNEQFF. The CDR3 coding sequence is TGTGCCAGCAGGTACCACCGGGACCTAGTAGCCTACAATGAGCAGTTCTTC.

This clone has only one observation. The chain is built from TRBV28 and TRBJ1-1; 7 nucleotides agree with TRBD1. The CDR3 totals 16 residues. J lost 4 bases, V lost 7 bases, and 15 bases had no gene match. Germline CDR1 MDHEN, CDR2 SYDVKM. The CDR3 nucleotides are TGTGCCAGCACTGGCGCACACACAGGGGTGATCACTGAAGCTTTCTTT. Amino acid sequence: CASTGAHTGVITEAFF.

V usage is TRBV28 and J usage is TRBJ2-5, with D uncertain. Trimming removed 4 bases from V and 4 bases from J, with 13 bases in between. The CDR3 has 14 residues. Germline loops: CDR1 MDHEN, CDR2 SYDVKM. DNA for the CDR3: TGTGCCAGCAGTTCCGGAACAAGGCTAGAGACCCAGTACTTC. As protein: CASSSGTRLETQYF.

This clone has more than one count but fewer than ten. This CDR3 is also generated by other DNA sequences in the sample. The rearrangement uses TRBV27 and TRBJ1-1; 7 bases agree with TRBD1. Germline V gene sequence: CDR1 MNHEY, CDR2 SMNVEV (reference sequence). V shed 8 bases, J shed 1 base, and the junction held 10 bases outside the gene matches. The CDR3 length is 15 residues. CDR3 DNA sequence: TGTGCCAGCTCCTCCCGACAGGGAGCGAACACTGAAGCTTTCTTT. It encodes CASSSRQGANTEAFF.

The chain is built from TRBV15 and TRBJ2-7; the D is unclear. The CDR3 sequence is 12 residues long. CDR1 is LNHNV, CDR2 YYDKDF, per germline (reference sequence). V lost 1 base and J 4 bases, leaving 5 bases between the germline ends. This CDR3 reads CATSRGFYEQYF. CDR3 sequence (DNA): TGTGCCACCAGCAGAGGCTTTTACGAGCAGTACTTC.

The chain has TRBV11-2 and TRBJ2-1; 8 bases line up with TRBD2. CDR1 is SGHAT, CDR2 FQNNGV, per germline. The CDR3 consists of 14 residues. With 3 bases clipped from V and 8 bases from J, the junction kept 6 bases outside the gene matches. The DNA of the CDR3 is TGTGCCAGCAGCTTCTGGCGGGAGGAGGATGAGCAGTTCTTC. Translation: CASSFWREEDEQFF.

As for this clone: Other nucleotide sequences in the sample specify the same CDR3. The chain couples TRBV27 to TRBJ2-7; TRBD2 agrees at 9 bases. The V gene's germline CDR1 is MNHEY and CDR2 SMNVEV (reference sequence). The CDR3 has 16 residues. The junction had 8 bases not matched to a gene; V was cut back by 5 bases and J by 0 bases. The CDR3 region has the DNA TGTGCCAGCAGTCCCTCTAGCGGGGAAAGCTCCTACGAGCAGTACTTC. It translates to CASSPSSGESSYEQYF.

This clone was recorded only once. For the CDR3, the DNA is TGTGCCAGCAGTTTTGTCCCCCAGGACAGAGATCTCTACGAGCAGTACTTC. Translated, it gives CASSFVPQDRDLYEQYF. The chain uses TRBV28 and TRBJ2-7; D possibly corresponds to TRBD1 (6 bases). Germline loops: CDR1 MDHEN, CDR2 SYDVKM. CDR3 length: 17 residues. V lost 3 bases and J 3 bases, leaving 21 bases between the germline ends. Drawing the rest from reference TRBV28 and TRBJ2-7, the complete variable domain is DVKVTQSSRYLVKRTGEKVFLECVQDMDHENMFWYRQDPGLGLRLIYFSYDVKMKEKGDIPEGYSVSREKKERFSLILESASTNQTSMYLCASSFVPQDRDLYEQYFGPGTRLTVT.